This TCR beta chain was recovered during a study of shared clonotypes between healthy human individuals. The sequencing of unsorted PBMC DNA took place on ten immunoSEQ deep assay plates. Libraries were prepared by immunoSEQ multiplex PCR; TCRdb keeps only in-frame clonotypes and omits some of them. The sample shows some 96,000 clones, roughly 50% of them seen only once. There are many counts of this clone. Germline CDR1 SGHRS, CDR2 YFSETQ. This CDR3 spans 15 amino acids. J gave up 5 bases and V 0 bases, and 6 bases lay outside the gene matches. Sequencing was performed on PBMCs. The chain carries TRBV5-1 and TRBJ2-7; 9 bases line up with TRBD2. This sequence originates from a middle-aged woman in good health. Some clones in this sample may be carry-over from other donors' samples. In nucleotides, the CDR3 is TGCGCCAGCAGCTTGGTCGCGGGAGGGTTCAACGAGCAGTACTTC. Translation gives CASSLVAGGFNEQYF. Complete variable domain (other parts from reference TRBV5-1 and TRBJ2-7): KAGVTQTPRYLIKTRGQQVTLSCSPISGHRSVSWYQQTPGQGLQFLFEYFSETQRNKGNFPGRFSGRQFSNSRSEMNVSTLELGDSALYLCASSLVAGGFNEQYFGPGTRLTVT.